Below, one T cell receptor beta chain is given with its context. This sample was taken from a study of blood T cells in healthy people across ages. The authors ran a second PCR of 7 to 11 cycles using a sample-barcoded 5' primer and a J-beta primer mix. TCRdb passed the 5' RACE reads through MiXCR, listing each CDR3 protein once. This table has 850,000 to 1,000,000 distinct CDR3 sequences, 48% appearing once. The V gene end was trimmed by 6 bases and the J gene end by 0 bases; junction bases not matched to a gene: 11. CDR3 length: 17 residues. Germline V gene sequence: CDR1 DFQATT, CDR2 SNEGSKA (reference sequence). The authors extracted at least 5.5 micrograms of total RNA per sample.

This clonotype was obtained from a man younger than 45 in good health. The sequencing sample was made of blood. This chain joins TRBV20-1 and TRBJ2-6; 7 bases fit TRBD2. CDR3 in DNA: TGCAGTGCAACCGGCGGGGGAGGAGACTCTGGGGCCAACGTCCTGACTTTC. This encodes CSATGGGGDSGANVLTF.